This T cell receptor beta chain was obtained from a study of T cell repertoires in cytomegalovirus infection (dated by TCRdb to between 2018 and 2021). Describing the broader study: Recently identified HLA-C-restricted CMV epitopes, whose presentation resists viral immunomodulation, were targeted by peptide stimulations together with well-studied HLA-B-restricted epitopes. Donor HLA type was relevant to the analysis, as public TCR beta signatures indicated carriage of CMV infection together with the matching HLA type.

Per the publication, the treatment or condition label means: in vitro stimulation with specific CMV peptide epitopes to enrich CMV-specific T cells. About this clonotype itself: Its antigen is still unknown. No base-level quality is on record; no much larger clone is a single base apart.

V is shortened by 1 base, J by 1 base, and the region joining them spans 7 bases. The germline V gene yields KGHDR for CDR1 and SFDVKD for CDR2. From its cysteine to its phenylalanine, the CDR3 spans 15 amino acids. Just CDR3 DNA is preserved here, 45 bases in frame from base 1. Beyond this particular receptor, the publication reports: The ex vivo response was dominated by HLA-C-restricted CMV-specific TCR beta clonotypes, which also provided the single most frequent clonotype in two of eight donors. Cumulative frequency of public TCR beta family members discriminated carriers of CMV infection plus the relevant HLA type in this cohort and an independent 352-donor cohort.

This sample was sequenced with an Illumina HiSeq 1500. The public reads were run again by TCRdb, first through fastp at Q25 and then through MiXCR, and only productive beta chains were kept. Each CDR3 protein appears once, grouped with its most common genes and DNA. The table for this sample lists under 95,000 distinct CDR3 sequences; 45% to 55% of them were counted only once. The ten largest make up 85% to 95% of the sample. The rearranged chain carries TRBV24-1 and TRBJ2-1, with TRBD2 perhaps the D gene, on 5 matching bases. Here the sequenced sample was CD8+ T cells from cultured PBMCs, taken from culture after CMV antigen stimulation. The sequence was collected from a human donor in good health (CMV status not recorded). Some clones in this sample may be carry-over from other donors' samples. The base sequence is TGTGCCACCAGTGATTTAGGCGGGTCCTACAATGAGCAGTTCTTC. Protein translation: CATSDLGGSYNEQFF.